This T cell receptor (beta chain) was obtained from a study of T-cell reconstitution after alpha-beta-depleted transplantation in children listed by TCRdb under 2016. Context from the whole study: The study quantitatively tracked T-cell immune reconstitution after TCRalphabeta/CD19-depleted allogeneic hematopoietic cell transplantation in children using TCR repertoire profiling.

This clonotype occurred many times. The target of this receptor is not known. A read error may produce the germline difference seen at one junction end. Libraries were prepared through PCR. TCRdb shows the sequencer as Illumina HiSeq 2500. Molecular barcoding was employed in the preparation of TCR libraries, with unique molecular identifiers being used to normalize TCRbeta repertoire quantification. TCRdb itself trimmed the public reads at Q25 with fastp, ran MiXCR and retained productive beta chains. Every distinct CDR3 protein forms one entry, paired with its most common genes and DNA. Here the sample has approximately 1,000,000 distinct CDR3 sequences; about 31% occur a single time. Approximately 30% of the sample is taken by the ten largest. The treatment or condition label of this sample denotes: allogeneic hematopoietic cell transplantation with graft depleted of TCRalphabeta T cells and CD19 B cells. The children who served as transplant recipients had been given grafts of TCRalphabeta/CD19-depleted allogeneic hematopoietic cells.

General study outcomes and caveats: Hyperexpanded clone frequencies declined over subsequent months; after one year, T-cell counts and TCRbeta diversity were mostly attributed to newly produced T cells. About two months after transplant, the apparently early recovery of alphabetaT-cell counts reportedly depended on just several hundred clones that had expanded rapidly and came from non-depleted graft cells. The high TCRbeta diversity at day 60 in some patients was ascribed to recipient T cells and intrathymic progenitors that had survived conditioning.

The TCR comes from a boy under three years old who had a stem cell transplant for SCID, so the T cells may come from the graft donor. Here the sequenced sample was PBMCs, mostly from graft donor cells, taken 360 days after TCRalphabeta/CD19-depleted stem cell transplant.

For the CDR3, the sequence is CASSLLAGGTGELFF. The DNA reads as follows: TGCGCCAGCAGCTTGTTAGCGGGGGGTACCGGGGAGCTGTTTTTT. The V and J segments used are TRBV12-3 or TRBV12-4 and TRBJ2-2; 10 middle bases align to TRBD2. The CDR3 spans 15 residues, from the cysteine through the phenylalanine. This entry keeps only the CDR3 DNA: 45 bases, framed from base 1.